This TCR beta chain was documented in a study of blood T cell repertoires in COVID-19. Background on the study: PBMCs, B-cell-depleted T cells, or T cells provided the cDNA or gDNA that made up the material.

The CDR3 sequence is 17 residues long. After removal of 5 bases from V and 4 bases from J, the junction contained 14 bases not matched to a gene. Per the germline V gene, CDR1 is SGHTA and CDR2 is FQGNSA. TCRdb keeps only in-frame clones here, not all; method: immunoSEQ multiplex PCR. The sample consists of around 170,000 clones, around 90% of them appearing once. For recovered donors of Cohort 3, there were two negative PCRs, clearance, or symptom resolution. The sequenced sample was PBMCs or T cells enriched from blood (not recorded which). The receptor was isolated from a woman aged 18 to 35 who had recovered from COVID-19. The chain employs TRBV7-2 and TRBJ2-5; 9 bases match TRBD2. The chain's CDR3 is CASSPTVLRGGTETQYF. DNA of the CDR3: TGTGCCAGCAGCCCGACCGTACTGCGGGGGGGCACAGAGACCCAGTACTTC.